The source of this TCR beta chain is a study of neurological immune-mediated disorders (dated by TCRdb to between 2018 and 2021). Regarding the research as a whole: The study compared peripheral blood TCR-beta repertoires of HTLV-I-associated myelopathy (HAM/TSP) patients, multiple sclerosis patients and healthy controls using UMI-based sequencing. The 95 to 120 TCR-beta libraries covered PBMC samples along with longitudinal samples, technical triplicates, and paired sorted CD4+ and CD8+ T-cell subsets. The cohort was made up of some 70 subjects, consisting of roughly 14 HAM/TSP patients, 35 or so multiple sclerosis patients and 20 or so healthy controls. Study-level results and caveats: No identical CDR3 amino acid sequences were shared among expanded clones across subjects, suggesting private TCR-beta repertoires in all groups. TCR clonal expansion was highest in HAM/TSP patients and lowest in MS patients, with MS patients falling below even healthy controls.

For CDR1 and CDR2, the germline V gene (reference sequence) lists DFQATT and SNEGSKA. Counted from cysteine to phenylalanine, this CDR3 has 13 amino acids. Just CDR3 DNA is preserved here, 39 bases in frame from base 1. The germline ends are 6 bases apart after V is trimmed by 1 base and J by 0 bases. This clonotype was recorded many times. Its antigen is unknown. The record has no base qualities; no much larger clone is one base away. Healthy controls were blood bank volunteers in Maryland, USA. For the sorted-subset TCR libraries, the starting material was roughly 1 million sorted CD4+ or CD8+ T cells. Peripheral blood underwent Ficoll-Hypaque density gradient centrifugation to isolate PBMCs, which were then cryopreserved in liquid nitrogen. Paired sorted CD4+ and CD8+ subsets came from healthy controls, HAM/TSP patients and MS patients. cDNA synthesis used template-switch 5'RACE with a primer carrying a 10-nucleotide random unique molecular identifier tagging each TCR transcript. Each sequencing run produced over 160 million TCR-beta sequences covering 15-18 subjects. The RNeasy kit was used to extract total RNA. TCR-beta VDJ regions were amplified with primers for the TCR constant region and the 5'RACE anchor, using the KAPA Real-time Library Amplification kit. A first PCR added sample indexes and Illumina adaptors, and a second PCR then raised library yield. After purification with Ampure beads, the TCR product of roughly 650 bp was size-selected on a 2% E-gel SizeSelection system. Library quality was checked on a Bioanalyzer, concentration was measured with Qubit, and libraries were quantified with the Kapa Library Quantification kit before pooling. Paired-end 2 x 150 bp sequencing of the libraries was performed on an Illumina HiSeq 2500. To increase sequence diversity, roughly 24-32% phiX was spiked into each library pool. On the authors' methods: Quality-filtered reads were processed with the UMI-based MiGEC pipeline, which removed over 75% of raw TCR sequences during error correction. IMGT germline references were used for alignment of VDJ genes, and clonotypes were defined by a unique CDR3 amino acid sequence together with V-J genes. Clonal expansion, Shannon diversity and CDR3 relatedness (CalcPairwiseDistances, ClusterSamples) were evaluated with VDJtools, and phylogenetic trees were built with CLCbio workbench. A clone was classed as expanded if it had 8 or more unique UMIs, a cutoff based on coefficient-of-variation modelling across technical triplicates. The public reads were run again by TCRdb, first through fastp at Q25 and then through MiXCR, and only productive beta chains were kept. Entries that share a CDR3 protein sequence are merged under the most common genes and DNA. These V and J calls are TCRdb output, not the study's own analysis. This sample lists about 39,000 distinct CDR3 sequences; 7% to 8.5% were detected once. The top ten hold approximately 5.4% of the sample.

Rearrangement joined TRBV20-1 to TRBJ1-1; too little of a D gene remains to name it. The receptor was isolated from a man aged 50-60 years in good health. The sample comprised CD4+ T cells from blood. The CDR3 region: CSARGGMNTEAFF. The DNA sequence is TGCAGTGCTAGAGGAGGGATGAACACTGAAGCTTTCTTT.